This T cell receptor beta chain was identified during a study of metastatic and nonmetastatic thyroid tumors. As for the study in general: The comparison covered peripheral blood and tumor or nodule tissue in malignant and benign thyroid patients.

Study findings and constraints: Significantly higher TCR beta diversity was reportedly seen in malignant thyroid tumors than benign nodules, in blood and tumor.

In regard to this clone: Its antigen is as yet unknown.

Every patient was untreated before thyroid surgery. The V segment lost 1 base and the J segment 4 bases; nucleotides outside the gene matches: 5. From germline, CDR1 is SGHRS and CDR2 YFSETQ. The CDR3 is 15 amino acids. Authors' data handling: What underpinned the distant-metastasis classifier for papillary thyroid cancer was the set of CDR3 differences across clinicopathological groups. TCRdb re-processed the PCR reads through MiXCR. The V and J calls, along with clone size, are taken from TCRdb and not from the paper's own processing. The sample records approximately 15,000 clones, 33% being singletons.

The sequencing sample was made of tumor tissue. The origin of this receptor is a male donor with papillary thyroid cancer or a benign thyroid nodule (not recorded which). Some clones in this sample may be carry-over from other donors' samples. The chain uses TRBV5-1 and TRBJ2-3, with TRBD2 identical over 8 bases. CDR3 loop: CASSLSGRIPDTQYF. CDR3 in DNA: TGCGCCAGCAGCTTGAGCGGGAGAATCCCAGATACGCAGTATTTT.